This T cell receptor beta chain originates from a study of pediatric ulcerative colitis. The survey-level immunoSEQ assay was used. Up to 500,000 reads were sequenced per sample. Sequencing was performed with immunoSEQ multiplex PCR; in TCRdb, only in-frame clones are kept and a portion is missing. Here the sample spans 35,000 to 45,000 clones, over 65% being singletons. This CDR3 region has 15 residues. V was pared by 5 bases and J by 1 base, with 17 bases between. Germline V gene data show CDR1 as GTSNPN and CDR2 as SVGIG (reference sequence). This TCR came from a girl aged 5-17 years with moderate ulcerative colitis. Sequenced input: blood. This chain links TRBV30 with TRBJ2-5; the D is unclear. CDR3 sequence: CAWSQAKVGQETQYF. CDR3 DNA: TGTGCCTGGTCCCAAGCGAAGGTTGGCCAAGAGACCCAGTACTTC.